Listed here is a single TCR beta chain. What it binds is unknown. This sample was included in a study of CD8 T cells in ankylosing spondylitis. Whole-study results and caveats: It was reported that disease-linked clones were significantly enriched in matched ankylosing spondylitis synovial fluid. Earlier authors reported some of these motif variants in reactive arthritis synovial fluid and blood.

The authors made TCR beta libraries by quantitative 5'-RACE with molecular barcodes. TCRdb reprocessed the 5' RACE reads via MiXCR and lists one record per CDR3 protein. This table has 380,000 or so distinct CDR3 sequences, 20% appearing once. The source of this sequence is a male donor with ankylosing spondylitis or in good health (not recorded which). Source material: blood, either unsorted or a sorted T cell fraction (not recorded which).

The CDR3 sequence is CASSLSQQGGHEQFF. Here the CDR3 DNA reads TGTGCCAGCAGCTTATCTCAACAGGGGGGACATGAGCAGTTCTTC. The chain combines TRBV7-6 with TRBJ2-1, with 8 bases aligning to TRBD1. The CDR3 runs to 15 residues. V lost 2 bases to trimming and J lost 8 bases; unmatched junction nucleotides: 8. The V gene's germline CDR1 is SGHVS and CDR2 FNYEAQ.